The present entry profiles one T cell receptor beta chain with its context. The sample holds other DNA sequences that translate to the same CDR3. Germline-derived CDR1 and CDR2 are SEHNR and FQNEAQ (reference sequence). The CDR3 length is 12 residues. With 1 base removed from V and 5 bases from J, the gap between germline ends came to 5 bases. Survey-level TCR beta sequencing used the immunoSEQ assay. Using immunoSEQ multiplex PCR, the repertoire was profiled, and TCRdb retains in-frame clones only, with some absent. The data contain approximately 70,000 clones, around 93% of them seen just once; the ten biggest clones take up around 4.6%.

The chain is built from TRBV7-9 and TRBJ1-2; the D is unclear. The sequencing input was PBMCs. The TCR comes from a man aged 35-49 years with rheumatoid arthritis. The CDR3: CASSLGEYGYTF. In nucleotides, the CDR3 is TGTGCCAGCAGCTTAGGGGAGTATGGCTACACCTTC.